This paragraph covers one T cell receptor beta chain sequence. This sample was included in a study of blood T cells in healthy people across ages. Using a J-beta primer mix together with a sample-barcoded 5' primer, a second PCR was run for about 7 to 12 cycles. Each CDR3 protein is one row after TCRdb ran MiXCR on the 5' RACE reads. This sample has some 760,000 distinct CDR3 sequences, with approximately 25% found just once. The CDR3 runs to 15 residues. The germline CDR1 and CDR2 sequences are SGHAT and FQNNGV. V shed 5 bases, J shed 1 base, and the junction held 5 bases outside the gene matches. Separately, the same data were catalogued under a study of T cells of mothers and their children.

The sequenced sample consisted of blood. This receptor was identified in a boy younger than 18 in good health. J is TRBJ2-7 and V is TRBV11-2; 10 nucleotides agree with TRBD2. CDR3 sequence: CASSPSGRGSYEQYF. CDR3 bases: TGTGCCAGCAGCCCAAGCGGGAGGGGGTCCTACGAGCAGTACTTC.